These 5 T cell receptor beta chains originate from one sample sequenced in a study of PD-1 blockade in mismatch repair-deficient tumors. Generated by immunoSEQ multiplex PCR, the TCRdb table keeps only in-frame clones and is missing some. Altogether 50,000 or so clones are present, around 77% being singletons, with the ten largest covering 2.5% to 4%. The sample in question was PBMCs, obtained before pembrolizumab treatment. All receptors derive from an adult with mismatch repair-deficient cancer.

J is TRBJ2-1 and V is TRBV7-8, with 8 positions matching TRBD2. The CDR3 is 15 amino acids. Germline loops: CDR1 SGHVS, CDR2 FQNEAQ. Trimming cost V 6 bases and J 8 bases; bases outside gene matches: 12. The CDR3 loop reads CASSSGGGGIDEQFF. DNA for the CDR3: TGTGCCAGCAGTTCCGGGGGGGGAGGAATAGATGAGCAGTTCTTC.

This clone was observed a handful of times. This chain uses TRBV27 with TRBJ2-7, with D possibly being TRBD1 or TRBD2 (5 bases each). The ends were cut back, 6 bases at V and 6 bases at J, with 15 bases in the middle. Germline V gives CDR1 MNHEY, CDR2 SMNVEV (reference sequence). The CDR3 sequence is 13 residues long. The CDR3 loop is CASSNIGAGEQYF. The CDR3 DNA reads as TGTGCCAGCAGCAATATTGGGGCGGGCGAGCAGTACTTC.

This chain uses TRBV11-3 with TRBJ2-3; D unresolved. Germline V lookup: CDR1 SGHNT, CDR2 YENEEA. With 0 bases removed from V and 0 bases from J, the gap between germline ends came to 10 bases. The CDR3 has 16 residues. CDR3 nucleotide sequence: TGTGCCAGCAGCTTAGACGCGGATGCTAGCACAGATACGCAGTATTTT. Amino acids: CASSLDADASTDTQYF.

The genes are TRBV11-2 and TRBJ2-7, with TRBD2 matching 8 bases. Germline V gene sequence: CDR1 SGHAT, CDR2 FQNNGV. With 2 bases clipped from V and 2 bases from J, the junction kept 2 bases outside the gene matches. CDR3 length: 14 residues. Here the CDR3 reads CASSLSGSPYEQYF. CDR3 coding DNA: TGTGCCAGCAGCTTAAGCGGGAGCCCCTACGAGCAGTACTTC. Combining the CDR3 with reference TRBV11-2 and TRBJ2-7 gives the whole variable domain EAGVAQSPRYKIIEKRQSVAFWCNPISGHATLYWYQQILGQGPKLLIQFQNNGVVDDSQLPKDRFSAERLKGVDSTLKIQPAKLEDSAVYLCASSLSGSPYEQYFGPGTRLTVT.

This sequence joins TRBV19 and TRBJ2-5, with 11 bases aligning to TRBD1. CDR1 is LNHDA, CDR2 SQIVND, per germline (reference sequence). The junction had 3 bases not matched to a gene; V was cut back by 2 bases and J by 4 bases. This CDR3 comprises 15 residues. The CDR3 sequence is CASSISGQGGETQYF. CDR3 nucleotide sequence: TGTGCCAGTAGTATATCGGGACAGGGGGGAGAGACCCAGTACTTC.